Each of the 14 T cell receptor beta chains below was sequenced from the same sample in a study of multiple sclerosis patients with progressive multifocal leukoencephalopathy. The repertoire was sequenced with immunoSEQ multiplex PCR; TCRdb's copy has only in-frame clones and lacks some. This sample has about 32,000 clones, with about 91% found just once. Time point noted: before natalizumab initiation. Specimen: PBMCs. The source is a man younger than 45 with multiple sclerosis.

The V call is TRBV10-3, the J call TRBJ1-2; perhaps TRBD1 as D (6 bases). V lost 8 bases to trimming and J lost 3 bases, with 22 bases between them. From germline, CDR1 is ENHRY and CDR2 SYGVKD. The CDR3 is 16 residues long. The CDR3 nucleotides are TGTGCCATCCGAGGGGGGACACCACTGAATGACTATGGCTACACCTTC. Its translation is CAIRGGTPLNDYGYTF.

V is TRBV4-3 and J is TRBJ2-1; 14 positions agree with TRBD2. CDR3 length: 15 amino acids. V trimming: 3 bases; J trimming: 10 bases; junction bases outside the gene matches: 5. Germline V gene data show CDR1 as LGHNA and CDR2 as YSLEER. The CDR3 protein is CASSQGGLAGDEQFF. CDR3 in DNA: TGCGCCAGCAGCCAGGGGGGACTAGCGGGAGACGAGCAGTTCTTC.

The V call is TRBV14, the J call TRBJ2-6; D call uncertain. The germline gives CDR1 SGHDN, CDR2 FVKESK. Trimming took 0 bases from V and 0 from J, leaving 6 bases between them. The CDR3 totals 16 residues. Here the CDR3 DNA reads TGTGCCAGCAGCCAAGATATCCTCTCTGGGGCCAACGTCCTGACTTTC. It codes for CASSQDILSGANVLTF.

The chain links TRBV30 to TRBJ2-2; the D is unclear. V was shortened by 8 bases and J by 0 bases, with 13 bases between the two germline ends. This CDR3 is 14 amino acids long. Germline V lookup: CDR1 GTSNPN, CDR2 SVGIG (reference sequence). The CDR3 region is CAGRLPANTGELFF. The CDR3 nucleotides read TGTGCCGGCCGCTTACCCGCGAACACCGGGGAGCTGTTTTTT.

This clone showed up just once. This sequence joins TRBV29-1 and TRBJ2-3; unclear D gene. The CDR3 sequence is 14 residues long. The V end lost 3 bases, the J end lost 0 bases, and 10 bases lay between the germline ends. CDR1 is SQVTM, CDR2 ANQGSEA, per germline. Here the CDR3 DNA reads TGCAGCGTTGACGCCGGTCATAGCACAGATACGCAGTATTTT. It is translated as CSVDAGHSTDTQYF.

V and J are TRBV12-5 and TRBJ1-6; no clear D gene. CDR1 and CDR2 (germline): LGHNT, FRNRAP. The CDR3 totals 16 residues. V was clipped by 0 bases and J by 0 bases, with 6 bases between them. Here the CDR3 DNA reads TGTGCTAGTGGTTTGGTGGGGAGCTCCTATAATTCACCCCTCCACTTT. Translation gives CASGLVGSSYNSPLHF.

The V gene is TRBV6-6, the J gene TRBJ1-5; a possible D gene is TRBD1 (5 bases). The CDR3 covers 14 residues. The ends were cut back, 5 bases at V and 6 bases at J, with 14 bases in the middle. Germline lookup yields CDR1 MNHNY and CDR2 SVGAGI (reference sequence). The CDR3 sequence is CASSQSGWGQPQHF. CDR3 coding DNA: TGTGCCAGCAGTCAATCAGGGTGGGGTCAGCCCCAGCATTTT.

The rearrangement uses TRBV11-2 and TRBJ2-5, with TRBD2 matching over 13 bases. The CDR3 has 16 amino acids. V was pared by 3 bases and J by 4 bases, with 5 bases of the junction left unmatched. The germline V gene has CDR1 SGHAT and CDR2 FQNNGV. The CDR3 nucleotides are TGTGCCAGCAGCTTCGGGACTAGCGGGATTCTAGAGACCCAGTACTTC. Translated: CASSFGTSGILETQYF.

The V gene is TRBV7-9, the J gene TRBJ1-2; the match to TRBD1 covers 8 bases. The CDR3 consists of 14 residues. Looked up from germline, CDR1 is SEHNR and CDR2 is FQNEAQ (reference sequence). J lost 2 bases, V lost 5 bases, and 4 bases had no gene match. CDR3 in amino acids: CASSRGQGNYGYTF. CDR3 DNA sequence: TGTGCCAGCAGCCGCGGACAGGGAAACTATGGCTACACCTTC.

The V call is TRBV9, the J call TRBJ2-1; D not resolved. CDR3 length: 12 residues. CDR1 is SGDLS, CDR2 YYNGEE, per germline. The V end lost 4 bases, the J end lost 9 bases, and 11 bases lay between the germline ends. CDR3 region: CASSKGGIEQFF. In DNA form, the CDR3 reads TGTGCCAGCAGCAAAGGCGGTATTGAGCAGTTCTTC.

The chain is built from TRBV7-2 and TRBJ1-3; a possible D gene is TRBD1 (6 bases). V gave up 0 bases and J gave up 7 bases, with 10 bases separating them. Germline CDR1 is SGHTA and CDR2 is FQGNSA. This CDR3 has 14 amino acids. In DNA, the CDR3 is TGTGCCAGCAGCTTAGCGAGGGGGAGCAACACCATATATTTT. Amino acid sequence: CASSLARGSNTIYF.

As DNA, the CDR3 is TGTGCCAGCAGCTTGAGCACCGGGAGCAATCAGCCCCAGCATTTT. It encodes CASSLSTGSNQPQHF. The rearrangement uses TRBV5-8 and TRBJ1-5; D is unclear. The length of the CDR3 is 15 residues. V was pared by 1 base and J by 1 base, with 9 bases between. Germline-derived CDR1 and CDR2 are SGHTS and YDEGEE.

A note on this clone: At one end the junction does not follow the germline gene, possibly because of a read error. The V and J genes are TRBV4-1 and TRBJ2-5; no clear D. The germline V gene has CDR1 MGHRA and CDR2 YSYEKL. CDR3 length: 12 amino acids. Here the CDR3 reads CASSKDGETQYF. CDR3 nucleotide sequence: TGCGCCAGCAGCAAAGACGGAGAGACCCAGTACTTC.

This clone was picked up one time. This chain links TRBV20-1 with TRBJ2-3, with unresolved D. Germline V gene data show CDR1 as DFQATT and CDR2 as SNEGSKA (reference sequence). The CDR3 loop spans 10 amino acids. V shed 6 bases and J shed 3 bases, with 4 bases lying between them. The CDR3 DNA reads TGCAGTGCCCGGACAGATACGCAGTATTTT. Encoded protein: CSARTDTQYF.